The next 17 T cell receptor beta chains were all read from a single sample in a study of CD8 T cells in ankylosing spondylitis. No cognate antigen is known for these TCRs. MiXCR, applied by TCRdb to the 5' RACE reads, yields one record per CDR3 protein. Here the sample spans approximately 520,000 distinct CDR3 sequences, 5.3% being singletons. Study outcomes and limitations: It appeared that ankylosing spondylitis blood was characterized by a TCR beta motif of several highly homologous variants.

The sequenced material came from blood, either unsorted or a sorted T cell fraction (not recorded which). These receptors originate from a male donor with ankylosing spondylitis.

The gene calls are TRBV14 and TRBJ1-1; D is unresolved. Trimming left V 2 bases short and J 0 bases short, with 10 bases between. The CDR3 contains 15 residues. The V gene's germline CDR1 is SGHDN and CDR2 FVKESK. This chain's CDR3 is CASSQYRTLNTEAFF. The CDR3 DNA follows: TGTGCCAGCAGCCAATACAGAACATTGAACACTGAAGCTTTCTTT.

This clonotype was picked up many times. J is TRBJ2-7 and V is TRBV5-1, with a weak D call TRBD1 (5 bases). CDR3 size: 14 residues. Trimming stripped 4 bases from V and 2 bases from J, with 13 bases between. CDR1 is SGHRS, CDR2 YFSETQ, per germline. CDR3 residues: CASSQDSRTYEQYF. In DNA, the CDR3 is TGCGCCAGCAGCCAAGACAGCCGGACCTACGAGCAGTACTTC.

There are many counts of this clonotype. This chain uses TRBV12-3 or TRBV12-4 with TRBJ2-2, with D perhaps matching TRBD2 (6 bases). This CDR3 has 16 amino acids. Trimming took off 5 bases at V and 1 base at J, with 14 bases between the two ends. CDR3: CASSPRGGGNTGELFF. The CDR3 DNA follows: TGTGCCAGCAGTCCTCGGGGAGGTGGGAACACCGGGGAGCTGTTTTTT.

This clonotype showed up many times. The chain recombines TRBV29-1 with TRBJ2-3; D uncertain. Per germline, CDR1 SQVTM and CDR2 ANQGSEA. The CDR3 totals 14 residues. Between the trimmed V and J ends, which lost 4 bases and 0 bases, there was a span of 11 bases. The chain's CDR3 is CSVVDRTSTDTQYF. The CDR3, as DNA: TGCAGCGTTGTCGACCGAACTAGCACAGATACGCAGTATTTT.

Many counts were recorded for this clonotype. CDR3 amino acids: CASSPGTAAQGYGYTF. In nucleotides, the CDR3 is TGTGCCAGCAGTCCCGGGACAGCGGCCCAGGGGTATGGCTACACCTTC. The V gene is TRBV6-1, the J gene TRBJ1-2; TRBD1 aligns across 7 bases. Germline V lookup: CDR1 MNHNS, CDR2 SASEGT. The V gene end was trimmed by 5 bases and the J gene end by 5 bases; junction bases not matched to a gene: 14. The CDR3 is 16 amino acids.

The chain has TRBV7-6 and TRBJ2-7; D is tentatively TRBD1 or TRBD2 (6 bases each). CDR3 length: 15 residues. The V end was cut by 0 bases, the J end by 3 bases, with 12 bases between. Germline V gives CDR1 SGHVS, CDR2 FNYEAQ. CDR3 protein: CASSLAQGGLYEQYF. The CDR3 DNA is TGTGCCAGCAGCTTAGCGCAAGGGGGACTCTACGAGCAGTACTTC.

Many counts were recorded for this clonotype. The J gene is TRBJ2-1, the V gene TRBV20-1, with 10 bases identical to TRBD2. The V and J ends lost 2 bases and 7 bases, in that order; junction bases with no gene match: 8. The CDR3 is 15 residues long. Germline V gene lookup returns CDR1 DFQATT and CDR2 SNEGSKA (reference sequence). The CDR3 DNA sequence: TGCAGTGCTAGATCAGCGGGAGGGCTGCGAAATGAGCAGTTCTTC. It codes for CSARSAGGLRNEQFF.

The table lists this clonotype with many counts. The rearrangement uses TRBV10-2 and TRBJ2-7; 7 bases are shared with TRBD1. The junction had 5 bases not matched to a gene; V was cut back by 6 bases and J by 3 bases. Germline V CDR1 and CDR2: WSHSY, SAAADI. CDR3 length: 13 residues. DNA for the CDR3: TGCGCCAGCAGCAGGGACAGAATCTACGAGCAGTACTTC. Residues: CASSRDRIYEQYF.

In its sample, this clonotype was seen a few times. The chain joins TRBV20-1 to TRBJ2-1; 10 nucleotides agree with TRBD2. V was pared by 3 bases and J by 5 bases, with 4 bases of the junction left unmatched. The CDR3 covers 14 residues. CDR1 and CDR2 (germline): DFQATT, SNEGSKA (reference sequence). For the CDR3, the DNA is TGCAGTGCTAGGGGCCTAGCGGGGGACAATGAGCAGTTCTTC. Translating gives CSARGLAGDNEQFF.

The V gene is TRBV27, the J gene TRBJ2-1; D may be TRBD2 (7 bases). The CDR3 is 16 amino acids. The V end lost 6 bases, the J end lost 0 bases, and 15 bases lay between the germline ends. CDR1 MNHEY and CDR2 SMNVEV come from the germline V gene (reference sequence). The CDR3 region has the DNA TGTGCCAGCAGAAGGGCGGGGGCGGACTCCTACAATGAGCAGTTCTTC. Protein sequence: CASRRAGADSYNEQFF.

This clonotype showed up many times. The J gene is TRBJ2-5, the V gene TRBV28; the match to TRBD2 covers 13 bases. The CDR3 totals 16 residues. Germline-derived CDR1 and CDR2 are MDHEN and SYDVKM. V lost 4 bases and J lost 5; bases outside the gene matches: 7. The CDR3 coding sequence is TGTGCCAGCAGTTCGCTAACTAGCGGGAGGGGTGAGACCCAGTACTTC. Protein sequence: CASSSLTSGRGETQYF. Full variable domain (remainder filled in from reference TRBV28 and TRBJ2-5): DVKVTQSSRYLVKRTGEKVFLECVQDMDHENMFWYRQDPGLGLRLIYFSYDVKMKEKGDIPEGYSVSREKKERFSLILESASTNQTSMYLCASSSLTSGRGETQYFGPGTRLLVL.

The table lists this clonotype with many counts. V and J are TRBV5-1 and TRBJ2-1; TRBD2 matches at 10 bases. This CDR3 has 15 residues. CDR1 and CDR2 from the germline V gene are SGHRS and YFSETQ. The V segment lost 0 bases and the J segment 7 bases; nucleotides outside the gene matches: 4. Here the CDR3 DNA reads TGCGCCAGCAGCTTGGTGGTAGCGGGAGGTAATGAGCAGTTCTTC. Translation: CASSLVVAGGNEQFF. The variable domain in full, completed from reference TRBV5-1 and TRBJ2-1, reads KAGVTQTPRYLIKTRGQQVTLSCSPISGHRSVSWYQQTPGQGLQFLFEYFSETQRNKGNFPGRFSGRQFSNSRSEMNVSTLELGDSALYLCASSLVVAGGNEQFFGPGTRLTVL.

This rearrangement joins TRBV7-6 to TRBJ1-5, with 9 bases matching TRBD1. The CDR3 extends over 18 amino acids. Trimming took 5 bases from V and 2 from J; bases not matched to a gene: 13. Germline CDR1 reads SGHVS; CDR2 reads FNYEAQ. CDR3 nucleotides: TGTGCCAGCAGCCTTGGTTTATACAGGGGGCTCGGCAATCAGCCCCAGCATTTT. Amino acid sequence: CASSLGLYRGLGNQPQHF. The whole variable domain, remainder taken from reference TRBV7-6 and TRBJ1-5, is GAGVSQSPRYKVTKRGQDVALRCDPISGHVSLYWYRQALGQGPEFLTYFNYEAQQDKSGLPNDRFSAERPEGSISTLTIQRTEQRDSAMYRCASSLGLYRGLGNQPQHFGDGTRLSIL.

There are many counts of this clonotype. The J gene is TRBJ1-1, the V gene TRBV10-3; D unresolved. The V gene lost 11 bases and the J gene lost 1 base, with 11 bases spanning the gap. The CDR3 runs 12 residues. Germline V lookup: CDR1 ENHRY, CDR2 SYGVKD. CDR3 loop: CAVQTGNTEAFF. In nucleotides, the CDR3 is TGTGCCGTACAAACCGGGAACACTGAAGCTTTCTTT.

There are many counts of this clonotype. The chain recombines TRBV7-2 with TRBJ2-7; D unresolved. The CDR3 is made up of 13 amino acids. The V gene lost 3 bases and the J gene lost 4 bases, with 10 bases spanning the gap. The germline CDR1 and CDR2 sequences are SGHTA and FQGNSA. The CDR3: CASSFMEQYEQYF. The DNA of the CDR3 is TGTGCCAGCAGCTTTATGGAGCAGTACGAGCAGTACTTC.

This clonotype was picked up many times. The chain joins TRBV10-3 to TRBJ2-5; no reliable D call. V was pared by 4 bases and J by 5 bases, with 8 bases between. Germline assignment: CDR1 ENHRY and CDR2 SYGVKD. The CDR3 sequence is 12 residues long. The chain's CDR3 is CAISGYGETQYF. CDR3 nucleotide sequence: TGTGCCATCAGTGGATATGGGGAGACCCAGTACTTC.

At least ten counts were recorded for this clonotype. The gene calls are TRBV20-1 and TRBJ1-5, with TRBD1 matching 7 bases. Germline CDR1 is DFQATT and CDR2 is SNEGSKA (reference sequence). The CDR3 spans 13 residues. The V segment lost 5 bases and the J segment 4 bases; nucleotides outside the gene matches: 5. DNA for the CDR3: TGCAGTGCTTCCGGGACAGCTAATCAGCCCCAGCATTTT. Translation gives CSASGTANQPQHF.